What follows is one TCR beta chain and its context. This clonotype was found a few times. The specificity of this receptor is unknown. Base qualities were left out, and no much larger clone turns up one base away. Donors were a few dozen systemically healthy Caucasian individuals from Russia aged roughly 6 to 95 years. Ten milliliters of peripheral blood were drawn from each donor into EDTA-treated Vacutainer tubes. Ficoll-Paque density-gradient centrifugation was used to isolate PBMCs, with at least 7 million obtained per sample. Total RNA, at least 6 micrograms per sample, was extracted from PBMCs with Trizol reagent. Naive CD45RAhigh/CD27high T cell percentages were measured by flow cytometry on a PBMC aliquot from every donor. The data were obtained in a study of blood T cells in healthy people across ages (dated by TCRdb to about 2015). General notes on the study: In model experiments, template switching captured roughly one uniquely barcoded TCR beta cDNA molecule for every two T cells. Age-related changes in TCR beta repertoire diversity were measured in the study by deep sequencing normalized with unique cDNA molecular identifiers. The donors were split into four age groups: young (average around 15 years), middle-aged (39), aged (about 62) and long-lived (more than 80). To avoid experimental bias, donors of different ages were distributed randomly across sequencing lanes. For two donors (one aged 18 to 30 and one aged 80 or older), the study analyzed two additional independent replicas of 1 million unique cDNA reads from the same blood draw.

The method behind the library was 5' RACE. The sequencer was an Illumina HiSeq 2500. A second 7 to 11 cycle PCR used a sample-barcoded 5' primer and a J-beta primer mix. Each TCR beta cDNA molecule received a unique molecular identifier from a template-switch 5' adaptor carrying 12 random nucleotides. Each sample yielded at least 2.5 million CDR3-containing paired-end reads. The Mint cDNA synthesis kit, primed by a TRBC-specific oligonucleotide, was used to synthesize first-strand cDNA from all RNA. Following uracil-DNA glycosylase treatment, a first 18-cycle PCR with universal primers M1SS and BC2_uni_R was performed on all cDNA. In the original analysis: Each sample was normalized by randomly selecting 1 million high-quality reads, each carrying a distinct molecular identifier. Instead of being binned into consensus sequences, reads with shared molecular identifiers were discarded. MiTCR, run with a Q25 quality threshold and the strictest error-elimination algorithm, handled CDR3 identification, clonotype clustering and error correction. Lower-bound total TCR beta diversity was estimated with a nonparametric unseen species model using Euler transformation. TCRdb handled the public reads itself, with Q25 trimming in fastp and clone calling in MiXCR, and kept productive beta chains. One record per CDR3 amino acid sequence lists the most common genes and DNA. The V and J calls and clone size are TCRdb's, not the authors'. For this sample there are about 1.8 million distinct CDR3 sequences; approximately 50% appear just once. Roughly 2% of the sample is in the top ten clones.

Trimming costs V 0 bases and J 0 bases, and their ends lie 8 bases apart. Including cysteine and phenylalanine, the CDR3 has 15 amino acids. Just the 45-base CDR3 DNA is kept, in frame starting at base 1. CDR1 is given as SGHDN and CDR2 as FVKESK, both from the germline V gene. Study-level results and caveats: Observed TCR beta diversity correlated strongly with the percentage of naive T cells measured by flow cytometry. The long-lived group showed more naive CD4+ T cells, fewer expanded clones and increased TCR diversity than the aged group, suggesting age selection. Estimates of total diversity based on one million sequenced T cells were considered lower bounds and underestimates. Because donor CMV infection status was unknown, age-related changes in expanded clonotypes were potentially confounded. Bulk unsorted PBMC profiling prevented conclusive comparison of naive and antigen-experienced compartments. As age increased, observed TCR beta diversity per million T cells dropped in a roughly linear way, and a significant reduction was already evident by age roughly 36.

The sequence links TRBV14 to TRBJ1-1, with the D segment identity uncertain. The sample was blood. The source of this sequence is a woman aged 40 to 55 in good health. The DNA is as follows: TGTGCCAGCAGCCAAGATAGACAAATGAACACTGAAGCTTTCTTT. It specifies CASSQDRQMNTEAFF.